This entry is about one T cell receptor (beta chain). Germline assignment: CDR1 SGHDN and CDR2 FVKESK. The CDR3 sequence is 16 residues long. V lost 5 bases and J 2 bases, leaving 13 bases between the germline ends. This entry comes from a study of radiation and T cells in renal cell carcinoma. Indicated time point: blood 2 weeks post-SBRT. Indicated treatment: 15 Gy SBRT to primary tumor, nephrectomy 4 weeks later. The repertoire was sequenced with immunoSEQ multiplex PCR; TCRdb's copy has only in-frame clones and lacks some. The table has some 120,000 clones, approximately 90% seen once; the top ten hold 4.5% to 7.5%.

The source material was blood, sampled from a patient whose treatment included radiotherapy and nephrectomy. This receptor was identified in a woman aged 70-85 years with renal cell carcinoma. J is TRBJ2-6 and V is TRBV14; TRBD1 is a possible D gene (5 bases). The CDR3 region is CASSVSGKTGANVLTF. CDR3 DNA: TGTGCCAGCAGCGTTTCAGGGAAGACTGGGGCCAACGTCCTGACTTTC.